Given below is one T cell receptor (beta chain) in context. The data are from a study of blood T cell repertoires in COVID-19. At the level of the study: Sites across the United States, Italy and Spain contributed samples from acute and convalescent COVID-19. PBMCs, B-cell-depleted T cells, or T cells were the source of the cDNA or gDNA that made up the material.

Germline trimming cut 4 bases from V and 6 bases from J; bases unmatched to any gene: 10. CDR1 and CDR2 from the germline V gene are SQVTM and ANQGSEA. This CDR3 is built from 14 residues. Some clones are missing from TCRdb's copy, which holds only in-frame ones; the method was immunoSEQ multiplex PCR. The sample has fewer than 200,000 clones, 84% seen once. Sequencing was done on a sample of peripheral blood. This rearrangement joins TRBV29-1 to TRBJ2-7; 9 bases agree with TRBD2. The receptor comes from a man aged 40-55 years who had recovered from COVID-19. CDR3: CSVGGAGGSGEQYF. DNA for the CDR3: TGCAGCGTTGGGGGCGCGGGGGGGAGCGGCGAGCAGTACTTC.